The clone carrying this T cell receptor beta chain was detected many times. Antigen specificity is unknown. The CDR3 is 14 amino acids. CDR1 and CDR2 (germline): MNHEY, SVGAGI. Trimming pared 6 bases from V and 4 bases from J, leaving 15 bases between. This entry belongs to a study of CD8 T cells in ankylosing spondylitis. Regarding the study as a whole: Roughly eight highly homologous variants made up a TCR beta motif, and this motif appeared characteristic of ankylosing spondylitis blood. There was reportedly significant enrichment of clones that were disease-linked in matched ankylosing spondylitis synovial fluid.

As the method for making TCR beta libraries, quantitative 5'-RACE with molecular barcodes was used. TCRdb analysed the 5' RACE reads with MiXCR anew, one entry per CDR3 protein. This table has 150,000 to 200,000 distinct CDR3 sequences, around a sixth appearing once. This receptor was identified in a male donor under 35 with ankylosing spondylitis or in good health (not recorded which). The chain combines TRBV6-5 with TRBJ2-5, with D possibly matching TRBD1 (6 bases). Sample: blood, either unsorted or a sorted T cell fraction (not recorded which). CDR3 sequence: CASRGTPRGETQYF. CDR3 DNA sequence: TGTGCCAGCAGAGGGACACCCCGAGGAGAGACCCAGTACTTC.